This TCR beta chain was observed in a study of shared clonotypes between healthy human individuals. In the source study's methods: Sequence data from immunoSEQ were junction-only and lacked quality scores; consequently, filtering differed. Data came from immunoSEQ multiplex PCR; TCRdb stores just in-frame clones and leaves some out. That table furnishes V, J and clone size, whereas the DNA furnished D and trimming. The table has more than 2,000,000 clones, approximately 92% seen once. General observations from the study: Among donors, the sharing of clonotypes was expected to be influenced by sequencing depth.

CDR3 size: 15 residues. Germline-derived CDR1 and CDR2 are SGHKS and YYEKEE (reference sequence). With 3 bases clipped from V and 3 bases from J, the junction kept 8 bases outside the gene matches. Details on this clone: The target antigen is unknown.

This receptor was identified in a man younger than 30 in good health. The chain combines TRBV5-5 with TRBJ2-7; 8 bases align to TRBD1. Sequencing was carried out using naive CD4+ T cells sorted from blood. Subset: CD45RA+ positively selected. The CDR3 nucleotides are TGTGCCAGCAGCTCAGGGGGCCCTGGGTTCTACGAGCAGTACTTC. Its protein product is CASSSGGPGFYEQYF.